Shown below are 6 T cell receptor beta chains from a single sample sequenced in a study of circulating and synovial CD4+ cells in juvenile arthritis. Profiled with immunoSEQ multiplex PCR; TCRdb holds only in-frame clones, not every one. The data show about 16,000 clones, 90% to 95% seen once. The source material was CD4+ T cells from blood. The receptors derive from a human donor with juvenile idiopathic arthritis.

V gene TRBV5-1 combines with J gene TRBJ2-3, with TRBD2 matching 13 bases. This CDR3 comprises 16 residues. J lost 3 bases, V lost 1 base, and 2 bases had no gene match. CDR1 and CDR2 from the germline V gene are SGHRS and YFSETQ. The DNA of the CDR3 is TGCGCCAGCAGCTTGAGGACTAGCGGGAGTACAGATACGCAGTATTTT. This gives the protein CASSLRTSGSTDTQYF. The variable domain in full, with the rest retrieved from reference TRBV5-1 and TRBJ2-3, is KAGVTQTPRYLIKTRGQQVTLSCSPISGHRSVSWYQQTPGQGLQFLFEYFSETQRNKGNFPGRFSGRQFSNSRSEMNVSTLELGDSALYLCASSLRTSGSTDTQYFGPGTRLTVL.

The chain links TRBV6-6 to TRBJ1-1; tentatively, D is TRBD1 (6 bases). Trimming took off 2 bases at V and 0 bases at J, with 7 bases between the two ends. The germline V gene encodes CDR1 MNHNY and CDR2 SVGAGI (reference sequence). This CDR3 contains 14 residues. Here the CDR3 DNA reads TGTGCCAGCAGTTACGCAGGGGTGAACACTGAAGCTTTCTTT. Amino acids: CASSYAGVNTEAFF.

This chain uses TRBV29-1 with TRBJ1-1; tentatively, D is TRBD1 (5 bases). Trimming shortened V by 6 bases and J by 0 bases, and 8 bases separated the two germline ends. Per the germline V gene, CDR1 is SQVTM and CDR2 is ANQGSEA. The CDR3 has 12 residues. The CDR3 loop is CSVGRMNTEAFF. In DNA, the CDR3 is TGCAGCGTGGGGCGGATGAACACTGAAGCTTTCTTT. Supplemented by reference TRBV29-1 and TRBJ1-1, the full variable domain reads SAVISQKPSRDICQRGTSLTIQCQVDSQVTMMFWYRQQPGQSLTLIATANQGSEATYESGFVIDKFPISRPNLTFSTLTVSNMSPEDSSIYLCSVGRMNTEAFFGQGTRLTVV.

CDR3 bases: TGTGCCAGCAGCCCTAGACTAGTCGGGAGCCCCTACGAGCAGTACTTC. Translated, it gives CASSPRLVGSPYEQYF. The V call is TRBV7-9, the J call TRBJ2-7; possible D gene TRBD2, 6 bases. The CDR3 totals 16 residues. V gave up 5 bases and J gave up 2 bases, with 19 bases separating them. Per the germline V gene, CDR1 is SEHNR and CDR2 is FQNEAQ (reference sequence).

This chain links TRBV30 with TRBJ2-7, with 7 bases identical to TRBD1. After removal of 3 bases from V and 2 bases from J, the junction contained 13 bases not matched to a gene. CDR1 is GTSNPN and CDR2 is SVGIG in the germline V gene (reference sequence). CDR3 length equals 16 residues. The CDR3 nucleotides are TGTGCCTGGAGCGAACGACAGGGACCCTTGCCCTACGAGCAGTACTTC. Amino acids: CAWSERQGPLPYEQYF.

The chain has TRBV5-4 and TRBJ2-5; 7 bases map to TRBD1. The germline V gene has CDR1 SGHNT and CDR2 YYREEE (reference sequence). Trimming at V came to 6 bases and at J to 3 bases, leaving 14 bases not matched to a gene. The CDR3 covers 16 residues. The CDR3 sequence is CASTYRQGRRKETQYF. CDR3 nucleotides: TGTGCCAGCACCTATCGACAGGGCCGGCGAAAAGAGACCCAGTACTTC.